These 9 T cell receptor beta chains share one sample of origin, sequenced in a study of T-cell reconstitution after alpha-beta-depleted transplantation in children. The TCRbeta library was prepared with unique molecular identifiers. TCRdb used MiXCR to reprocess the PCR reads, holding one entry per CDR3 protein. This sample has roughly 310,000 distinct CDR3 sequences; around 25% occur once, and the top ten carry approximately 11%. This specimen consisted of PBMCs, mostly from graft donor cells, obtained 180 days after TCRalphabeta/CD19-depleted stem cell transplant. These receptor sequences come from a male patient aged 10 to 17 who had a stem cell transplant for acute lymphoblastic leukemia, so the T cells may come from the graft donor.

This clonotype was seen once. The chain uses TRBV5-1 and TRBJ2-7, with 8 nucleotides matching TRBD2. The germline CDR1 and CDR2 sequences are SGHRS and YFSETQ. There are 17 residues in the CDR3. The V gene end was trimmed by 0 bases and the J gene end by 9 bases; junction bases not matched to a gene: 17. CDR3 sequence reads: CASSLDGTSGWRDRQYF. The CDR3 DNA sequence: TGCGCCAGCAGCTTGGACGGGACTAGTGGGTGGAGAGATCGGCAGTACTTC.

CDR3 DNA sequence: TGTGCCAGCATCCCCTCGACAGGGATTGGAAACACCATATATTTT. This sequence encodes CASIPSTGIGNTIYF. The gene calls are TRBV28 and TRBJ1-3; 7 bases line up with TRBD1. CDR3 length equals 15 residues. Germline CDR1 is MDHEN and CDR2 is SYDVKM. After removal of 7 bases from V and 3 bases from J, the junction contained 9 bases not matched to a gene.

The V gene is TRBV11-2, the J gene TRBJ2-1; possibly TRBD1 for D (5 bases). Germline CDR1 SGHAT, CDR2 FQNNGV. V gave up 4 bases and J gave up 5 bases, with 9 bases separating them. This CDR3 is 13 amino acids long. In DNA form, the CDR3 reads TGTGCCAGCAGCTCCTCCAGGGACAATGAGCAGTTCTTC. Translated: CASSSSRDNEQFF.

In this sample, this clonotype turned up a few times. This CDR3 is CAISELGLAKNTGELFF. The CDR3 nucleotides are TGTGCCATCAGTGAGTTGGGACTAGCGAAGAACACCGGGGAGCTGTTTTTT. The chain is built from TRBV10-3 and TRBJ2-2, with 10 bases identical to TRBD2. The germline V gene encodes CDR1 ENHRY and CDR2 SYGVKD. Unmatched junction bases numbered 3, after V lost 1 base and J lost 1 base. The CDR3 has 17 residues.

This chain connects TRBV24-1 to TRBJ2-1; D not certain. Trimming took 0 bases from V and 6 from J, leaving 8 bases between them. The CDR3 sequence is 14 residues long. The germline V gene encodes CDR1 KGHDR and CDR2 SFDVKD. CDR3 sequence (DNA): TGTGCCACCAGTGATTTGTGGGCGGTCAATGAGCAGTTCTTC. This encodes CATSDLWAVNEQFF.

This clonotype was recorded a few times. The genes are TRBV27 and TRBJ2-1; 13 bases fit TRBD2. CDR3 size: 20 residues. Germline lookup yields CDR1 MNHEY and CDR2 SMNVEV (reference sequence). V trimming: 5 bases; J trimming: 1 base; junction bases outside the gene matches: 14. CDR3 sequence: CASSLNLRTSGSSSYNEQFF. DNA for the CDR3: TGTGCCAGCAGTCTAAACCTCCGGACTAGCGGGAGCTCATCCTACAATGAGCAGTTCTTC.

This clonotype was observed a handful of times. V and J are TRBV24-1 and TRBJ2-1, with 8 bases aligning to TRBD1. The V gene end was trimmed by 5 bases and the J gene end by 10 bases; junction bases not matched to a gene: 9. The CDR3 contains 14 residues. Germline V gene lookup returns CDR1 KGHDR and CDR2 SFDVKD. The CDR3, as DNA: TGTGCCACCAGTGCCCTGGACAGGGACGGGGAGCAGTTCTTC. This translates into CATSALDRDGEQFF.

CDR3 amino acids: CAISEGQGVDTQYF. DNA for the CDR3: TGTGCCATCAGTGAAGGACAGGGGGTAGATACGCAGTATTTT. V gene TRBV10-3 combines with J gene TRBJ2-3, with 10 bases identical to TRBD1. The V gene's germline CDR1 is ENHRY and CDR2 SYGVKD. The CDR3 sequence is 14 residues long. J gave up 5 bases and V 3 bases, and 2 bases lay outside the gene matches.

The rearrangement uses TRBV14 and TRBJ1-1; possible D gene TRBD1, 6 bases. The CDR3 runs to 15 residues. In germline, CDR1 is SGHDN, CDR2 FVKESK. The ends were cut back, 4 bases at V and 4 bases at J, with 16 bases in the middle. This CDR3 reads CASSRIGQMSTEAFF. CDR3 DNA sequence: TGTGCCAGCAGCCGAATCGGACAGATGAGCACTGAAGCTTTCTTT.